This T cell receptor (beta chain) is drawn from a study of cytomegalovirus exposure and HLA in healthy donors. The PCR employed 60 Vbeta primers together with 13 Jbeta primers. The method was immunoSEQ multiplex PCR; TCRdb's version includes in-frame clones alone and lacks a portion of them. The profile shows more than 95,000 clones, 15% to 20% of them singletons. This clone was found a few times. The V segment lost 2 bases and the J segment 1 base; nucleotides outside the gene matches: 3. From germline, CDR1 is MNHEY and CDR2 SVGAGI. The CDR3 is 15 amino acids. Sequencing was done on a sample of PBMCs. This chain connects TRBV6-5 to TRBJ1-1, with 8 bases lining up with TRBD1. The TCR originated in a female donor in good health and CMV-seropositive. CDR3 DNA sequence: TGTGCCAGCAGTTACGGAACAGGGGGGAACACTGAAGCTTTCTTT. Protein sequence: CASSYGTGGNTEAFF.